This TCR beta chain was profiled in a study of blood T cell repertoires in COVID-19. Background on the study: Whether acute or convalescent, the COVID-19 samples came from the United States, Italy and Spain. T cells, B-cell-depleted T cells, or PBMCs supplied cDNA or gDNA.

This clone has just one count. Generated by immunoSEQ multiplex PCR, the TCRdb table keeps only in-frame clones and is missing some. The data contain some 160,000 clones, about 82% of them singletons. V lost 6 bases to trimming and J lost 0 bases, with 17 bases between them. The CDR3 has 16 amino acids. CDR1 LNHDA and CDR2 SQIVND come from the germline V gene (reference sequence). The chain has TRBV19 and TRBJ1-2; D is possibly TRBD1 (6 bases). Specimen: peripheral blood. This TCR derives from a man between 65 and 85 years old with active or convalescent COVID-19. The CDR3: CASRRDGRGANYGYTF. The CDR3 nucleotides are TGTGCCAGTAGGAGAGACGGGAGGGGGGCTAACTATGGCTACACCTTC.